Each of the 20 T cell receptor beta chains below was sequenced from the same sample in a study of spatial heterogeneity in lung cancer. Study results and caveats: In tumors, expanded intratumoral alpha and beta TCR counts tracked mutation counts.

MiXCR, run by TCRdb on the 5' RACE reads, gives a single entry per CDR3 protein. The sample consists of 6,000 to 9,500 distinct CDR3 sequences, around 8.4% of them appearing once. Time point here: sample taken at primary tumor resection. These receptors' antigens are unknown. Source: lung tumor tissue, taken at surgery. The receptors here all came from a male donor with early-stage non-small cell lung cancer.

This clonotype was recorded at least ten times. J is TRBJ2-5 and V is TRBV30, with a weak D call TRBD1 (6 bases). Germline V gives CDR1 GTSNPN, CDR2 SVGIG (reference sequence). This CDR3 is 11 amino acids long. The V gene lost 3 bases and the J gene lost 4 bases, with 6 bases spanning the gap. The CDR3 is CAWRQGETQYF. CDR3 DNA: TGTGCCTGGAGACAGGGAGAGACCCAGTACTTC.

This chain uses TRBV19 with TRBJ1-5; no reliable D call. Trimming shortened V by 5 bases and J by 0 bases, and 11 bases separated the two germline ends. CDR3 size: 15 residues. Per the germline V gene, CDR1 is LNHDA and CDR2 is SQIVND (reference sequence). The CDR3 coding sequence is TGTGCCAGTAGTTACAGTCTCGATAGCAATCAGCCCCAGCATTTT. This gives the protein CASSYSLDSNQPQHF.

By sample share, this clonotype is medium-sized. The chain carries TRBV7-3 and TRBJ2-2; D call uncertain. Trimming took off 2 bases at V and 0 bases at J, with 10 bases between the two ends. Germline assignment: CDR1 SGHTA and CDR2 FQGTGA. The CDR3 is made up of 16 amino acids. CDR3 amino acids: CASSLEGSSNTGELFF. As DNA, the CDR3 is TGTGCCAGCAGCTTAGAAGGCTCCTCGAACACCGGGGAGCTGTTTTTT.

This clonotype is categorized as medium-sized. The V and J genes are TRBV7-9 and TRBJ1-5; possibly TRBD1 for D (5 bases). This CDR3 region has 16 residues. The V gene lost 1 base and the J gene lost 1 base, with 11 bases spanning the gap. Germline CDR1 and CDR2: SEHNR and FQNEAQ (reference sequence). The CDR3 nucleotides are TGTGCCAGCAGCTTAGAGGTGGGGCCAAGCAATCAGCCCCAGCATTTT. As protein: CASSLEVGPSNQPQHF.

Ten or more counts support this clonotype. The chain links TRBV7-2 to TRBJ1-2, with D tentatively TRBD1 (5 bases). CDR3 length equals 14 residues. Per germline, CDR1 SGHTA and CDR2 FQGNSA. V lost 1 base to trimming and J lost 3 bases, with 9 bases between them. The CDR3 sequence is CASSLVDSYYGYTF. Here the CDR3 DNA reads TGTGCCAGCAGCTTAGTCGACAGCTACTATGGCTACACCTTC.

This clonotype is medium-sized (0.01 to 0.1%) within its sample. This sequence joins TRBV5-1 and TRBJ2-5; D is perhaps TRBD2 (5 bases). Looked up from germline, CDR1 is SGHRS and CDR2 is YFSETQ. The CDR3 totals 14 residues. Trimming cost V 0 bases and J 1 base, with 7 bases left between them. This chain's CDR3 is CASSLGGIQETQYF. CDR3 in DNA: TGCGCCAGCAGCTTGGGAGGGATCCAAGAGACCCAGTACTTC.

This clonotype is judged medium-sized. This chain connects TRBV28 to TRBJ2-7; D perhaps matches TRBD1 (6 bases). The length of the CDR3 is 15 residues. V was shortened by 5 bases and J by 1 base, with 15 bases between the two germline ends. Germline lookup yields CDR1 MDHEN and CDR2 SYDVKM. The CDR3: CASSKPGDRSYEQYF. The CDR3 bases are TGTGCCAGCAGTAAGCCAGGGGATAGGTCCTACGAGCAGTACTTC.

Remarks on this clonotype: This may arise from a read error, as a much more abundant clone is one base away. The chain uses TRBV7-8 and TRBJ2-1; 13 nucleotides match TRBD2. CDR1 and CDR2 (germline): SGHVS, FQNEAQ. V lost 3 bases and J lost 10; bases outside the gene matches: 6. This CDR3 has 15 residues. The CDR3 here is CASSFGTSGAEEQFF. CDR3 sequence (DNA): TGTGCCAGCAGCTTCGGGACTAGCGGGGCTGAAGAGCAGTTCTTC.

At least ten counts were recorded for this clonotype. V usage is TRBV4-2 and J usage is TRBJ2-7; the match to TRBD1 covers 8 bases. V was clipped by 5 bases and J by 5 bases; unmatched bases: 8. The germline V gene encodes CDR1 LGHNA and CDR2 YNFKEQ. This CDR3 is 14 amino acids long. The CDR3, as DNA: TGTGCCAGCAGCATCAGACAGGGGATCAACGAGCAGTACTTC. Translated, it gives CASSIRQGINEQYF.

This clonotype was recorded many times. The V and J genes are TRBV20-1 and TRBJ2-1; possible D gene TRBD2, 5 bases. In germline, CDR1 is DFQATT, CDR2 SNEGSKA (reference sequence). Trimming stripped 5 bases from V and 0 bases from J, with 14 bases between. The CDR3 has 15 residues. The CDR3 protein is CSAYEPGGSYNEQFF. For the CDR3, the DNA is TGCAGTGCTTATGAACCAGGAGGCTCCTACAATGAGCAGTTCTTC.

The chain uses TRBV12-3 or TRBV12-4 and TRBJ2-1; TRBD1 matches at 8 bases. The V and J ends lost 2 bases and 9 bases, in that order; junction bases with no gene match: 6. This CDR3 has 14 residues. The CDR3 DNA reads as TGTGCCAGCAGTTTACAGGGGGCTGTGGGTGAGCAGTTCTTC. Translation gives CASSLQGAVGEQFF.

This clonotype was seen ten or more times. A read error may account for a junction end that differs from germline. The rearrangement joins TRBV7-7 to TRBJ2-5; D is uncertain. Germline V lookup: CDR1 SSHAT, CDR2 FNYEAQ (reference sequence). The CDR3 loop spans 14 amino acids. Written as DNA, the CDR3 is TGTGCTAGCAGCTTTGATGGATCCCAAGAGACCCAGTACTTC. It translates to CASSFDGSQETQYF.

Sample share makes this clonotype medium-sized. This rearrangement joins TRBV4-2 to TRBJ2-7, with D perhaps TRBD1 or TRBD2 (6 bases each). The CDR3 has 16 residues. Germline CDR1 is LGHNA and CDR2 is YNFKEQ. V was shortened by 3 bases and J by 0 bases, with 15 bases between the two germline ends. CDR3 sequence: CASSHPPEGGSYEQYF. The CDR3, as DNA: TGTGCCAGCAGCCATCCCCCAGAGGGGGGCTCCTACGAGCAGTACTTC.

This clonotype appeared a few times. The chain has TRBV2 and TRBJ1-1; D possibly corresponds to TRBD1 (6 bases). The V gene lost 8 bases and the J gene lost 2 bases, with 18 bases spanning the gap. The CDR3 loop spans 15 amino acids. Germline-derived CDR1 and CDR2 are SNHLY and FYNNEI. DNA of the CDR3: TGTGCCAGCTACACTATTGGAGGGGGAAACACTGAAGCTTTCTTT. This sequence encodes CASYTIGGGNTEAFF.

By share, this clonotype counts as medium-sized. This rearrangement joins TRBV20-1 to TRBJ2-1; no firm D call. This CDR3 is 14 amino acids long. Germline CDR1 is DFQATT and CDR2 is SNEGSKA (reference sequence). V lost 5 bases to trimming and J lost 6 bases, with 17 bases between them. Written as DNA, the CDR3 is TGCAGTGCTTCCTCCCCCAAGGCGGCCAATGAGCAGTTCTTC. It is translated as CSASSPKAANEQFF.

In this sample, this clonotype turned up many times. The chain employs TRBV5-1 and TRBJ2-5, with D unclear. The germline gives CDR1 SGHRS, CDR2 YFSETQ. The CDR3 has 12 amino acids. V dropped 0 bases and J dropped 5 bases, with 5 bases sitting between them. The CDR3 nucleotides are TGCGCCAGCAGCTTGGGAAAGGAGACCCAGTACTTC. This encodes CASSLGKETQYF.

This clonotype rates as medium-sized. V gene TRBV5-1 combines with J gene TRBJ2-2, with 10 bases that match TRBD1. CDR1 and CDR2 from the germline V gene are SGHRS and YFSETQ. After removal of 3 bases from V and 5 bases from J, the junction contained 4 bases not matched to a gene. The CDR3 runs 15 residues. The CDR3 DNA sequence: TGCGCCAGCAGCTCCGGGACAGGGGAAACCGGGGAGCTGTTTTTT. Translation: CASSSGTGETGELFF.

There are many counts of this clonotype. The chain carries TRBV7-3 and TRBJ2-2; no definite D call. CDR3 length equals 14 residues. The V gene's germline CDR1 is SGHTA and CDR2 FQGTGA. Between the trimmed V and J ends, which lost 0 bases and 6 bases, there was a span of 8 bases. The CDR3 here is CASSLTPLPGELFF. The CDR3 DNA reads TGTGCCAGCAGCTTAACTCCCTTACCCGGGGAGCTGTTTTTT.

This clonotype showed up many times. This sequence joins TRBV6-2 or TRBV6-3 and TRBJ1-1; D unresolved. The V end lost 1 base, the J end lost 2 bases, and 11 bases lay between the germline ends. Germline assignment: CDR1 MNHEY and CDR2 SVGEGT. CDR3 length equals 15 residues. The CDR3 region has the DNA TGTGCCAGCAGTTACTGGGCGAGTACTAACACTGAAGCTTTCTTT. Protein: CASSYWASTNTEAFF.

This clonotype counts as medium-sized. The chain recombines TRBV4-3 with TRBJ2-7; tentative D call: TRBD2 (5 bases). The ends were cut back, 0 bases at V and 0 bases at J, with 12 bases in the middle. Per germline, CDR1 LGHNA and CDR2 YSLEER. CDR3 length: 16 residues. The DNA of the CDR3 is TGCGCCAGCAGCCAAGAAGTGGCGGGCAACTCCTACGAGCAGTACTTC. Amino acids: CASSQEVAGNSYEQYF.